This T cell receptor beta chain was retrieved from a study of blood T cells in healthy people across ages. Overall study findings and caveats: Aged donors had fewer naive CD4+ cells and lower diversity than long-lived donors. Diversity estimated from one million T cells was considered an underestimate.

Caucasian, healthy and from Russia, the donors were aged between about 6 and 100. Germline V gives CDR1 MNHNY, CDR2 SVGAGI (reference sequence). The V and J ends lost 6 bases and 7 bases, in that order; junction bases with no gene match: 11. The CDR3 totals 14 residues. Concerning this clonotype: Its antigen is unknown.

The second PCR ran roughly 6 to 11 cycles with a sample-barcoded 5' primer and J-beta primers. Paired-end reads containing CDR3 totaled no fewer than 3 million for each sample. TCRdb independently ran MiXCR on the 5' RACE reads; one entry per CDR3 protein. Seen here are 1.5 million to 1.9 million distinct CDR3 sequences, approximately 43% observed once, and the top ten hold about 3.8%. Sample: blood. The V gene is TRBV6-6, the J gene TRBJ2-7, with 8 bases that match TRBD1. The TCR sequence derives from a woman between 18 and 29 years old in good health. The CDR3 protein is CASSEQGEYNEQYF. The CDR3 nucleotides read TGTGCCAGCAGCGAACAGGGGGAGTACAATGAGCAGTACTTC.